This paragraph reports one TCR beta chain. Antigen specificity is unknown. Researchers prepared the TRB cDNA libraries using 5' RACE with UMI labels. TCRdb reprocessed the 5' RACE reads, keeping one entry per CDR3 protein, no DNA. The sample yields about 98,000 distinct CDR3 sequences, of which the top ten take up approximately 0.99%. The data belong to a study of CXCR3-negative and CXCR3-positive naive CD8 T cells. Study-wide results and limits: CXCR3-positive naive cells had TRB CDR3s that were more hydrophobic than CXCR3-negative naive cells had.

By phenotype, naive CD8+ T cells were CD45RO-CCR7+CD27+CD95-. The CDR3 runs 16 residues. Germline V gives CDR1 LGHNA, CDR2 YSLEER. Sequenced input: naive CXCR3+ CD8+ T cells from blood. The subset is: CD45RO-CCR7+CD27+CD95- naive CD8+ T cells expressing CXCR3 (TNR3+). The V and J genes are TRBV4-3 and TRBJ2-5; TCRdb proposes TRBD2, but this gene call is untestable without DNA. The TCR comes from a human donor in good health. Some clones in this sample may be carry-over from other donors' samples. The CDR3 spells CASSHGTSGLWETQYF.